This passage covers 29 T cell receptor beta chains from one sample sequenced in a study of blood T cell repertoires in COVID-19. Assay: immunoSEQ multiplex PCR; the TCRdb copy retains only in-frame clones and omits some. The sample includes about 59,000 clones, about 70% of them seen just once. The sequenced sample consisted of peripheral blood. The source of these receptors is a woman in her 70s with acute or convalescent COVID-19.

The gene calls are TRBV15 and TRBJ1-1; TRBD1 is a possible D gene (6 bases). Trimming left V 4 bases short and J 4 bases short, with 19 bases between. CDR1 is LNHNV, CDR2 YYDKDF, per germline (reference sequence). The CDR3 has 16 amino acids. CDR3 sequence reads: CATSKGMGALGTEAFF. In DNA, the CDR3 is TGTGCCACCAGCAAAGGAATGGGGGCGCTGGGCACTGAAGCTTTCTTT.

The chain joins TRBV30 to TRBJ2-1, with TRBD1 identical over 7 bases. V lost 8 bases to trimming and J lost 5 bases; unmatched junction nucleotides: 9. This CDR3 comprises 13 residues. Per germline, CDR1 GTSNPN and CDR2 SVGIG (reference sequence). CDR3 sequence: CATNRGLNNEQFF. The DNA of the CDR3 is TGTGCCACCAACAGGGGTCTAAACAATGAGCAGTTCTTC.

This CDR3 reads CASSPQRQRKQTNYGYTF. CDR3 DNA: TGTGCCAGCTCACCACAGCGGCAGCGCAAACAAACTAACTATGGCTACACCTTC. The chain uses TRBV18 and TRBJ1-2; D is unclear. Germline V gives CDR1 KGHSH, CDR2 LQKENI. V lost 1 base, J lost 0 bases, and 18 bases lay in between. CDR3 length: 18 amino acids.

V gene TRBV10-3 combines with J gene TRBJ1-1; no clear D gene. The V end was cut by 11 bases, the J end by 3 bases, with 16 bases between. The germline gives CDR1 ENHRY, CDR2 SYGVKD. This CDR3 is 13 amino acids long. Written as DNA, the CDR3 is TGTGCCTCCAGGAGGGTGTCGGACACTGAAGCTTTCTTT. Protein: CASRRVSDTEAFF.

The J gene is TRBJ2-1, the V gene TRBV5-4; 9 positions agree with TRBD1. The CDR3 has 16 amino acids. V lost 8 bases, J lost 5 bases, and 14 bases stayed unmatched. The germline V gene has CDR1 SGHNT and CDR2 YYREEE (reference sequence). CDR3 sequence reads: CASTLGGQGGNNEQFF. CDR3 bases: TGTGCCAGTACTTTGGGGGGACAGGGTGGAAACAATGAGCAGTTCTTC. Full variable domain (rest looked up from reference TRBV5-4 and TRBJ2-1): ETGVTQSPTHLIKTRGQQVTLRCSSQSGHNTVSWYQQALGQGPQFIFQYYREEENGRGNFPPRFSGLQFPNYSSELNVNALELDDSALYLCASTLGGQGGNNEQFFGPGTRLTVL.

The chain has TRBV7-9 and TRBJ2-1, with a possible D match to TRBD2 (6 bases). Germline V CDR1 and CDR2: SEHNR, FQNEAQ (reference sequence). The germline V and J ends were trimmed by 2 bases and 6 bases, with 8 bases remaining between them. The CDR3 has 13 amino acids. The DNA of the CDR3 is TGTGCCAGCAGCTTACTAGCGTTCAATGAGCAGTTCTTC. This encodes CASSLLAFNEQFF.

This chain uses TRBV11-1 with TRBJ1-1; D might be TRBD1 (5 bases). CDR3 length: 14 residues. The ends were cut back, 1 base at V and 5 bases at J, with 11 bases in the middle. Germline loops: CDR1 SGHAT, CDR2 FQDESV (reference sequence). This chain's CDR3 is CASSLGTKLTEAFF. The CDR3 DNA reads as TGTGCCAGCAGCTTAGGGACAAAGCTGACTGAAGCTTTCTTT. The variable domain in full, completed from reference TRBV11-1 and TRBJ1-1, reads EAEVAQSPRYKITEKSQAVAFWCDPISGHATLYWYRQILGQGPELLVQFQDESVVDDSQLPKDRFSAERLKGVDSTLKIQPAELGDSAMYLCASSLGTKLTEAFFGQGTRLTVV.

This chain links TRBV6-1 with TRBJ1-5; D remains unclear. Germline V gene data show CDR1 as MNHNS and CDR2 as SASEGT. V gave up 2 bases and J gave up 2 bases, with 13 bases separating them. This CDR3 has 16 residues. The CDR3 here is CASSENSGDGNQPQHF. The CDR3 nucleotides are TGTGCCAGCAGTGAAAATTCGGGAGACGGCAATCAGCCCCAGCATTTT.

This rearrangement joins TRBV7-9 to TRBJ1-3; 8 nucleotides line up with TRBD1. Trimming cost V 0 bases and J 10 bases; bases outside gene matches: 2. The CDR3 is 13 residues long. Germline V gene sequence: CDR1 SEHNR, CDR2 FQNEAQ (reference sequence). The CDR3 reads CASSLAQGATIYF. CDR3 bases: TGTGCCAGCAGCTTAGCGCAGGGGGCGACCATATATTTT.

This clone came up many times. The CDR3 spells CASSQDWTGGTYNSPLHF. Here the CDR3 DNA reads TGCGCCAGCAGCCAAGACTGGACAGGGGGAACCTATAATTCACCCCTCCACTTT. The V gene is TRBV4-1, the J gene TRBJ1-6, with 10 bases that match TRBD1. V trimming: 0 bases; J trimming: 2 bases; junction bases outside the gene matches: 4. The CDR3 is made up of 18 amino acids. The germline CDR1 and CDR2 sequences are MGHRA and YSYEKL.

V gene TRBV5-6 combines with J gene TRBJ1-1, with TRBD1 identical over 7 bases. Germline V gene lookup returns CDR1 SGHDT and CDR2 YYEEEE. The CDR3 is 16 amino acids. The junction had 14 bases not matched to a gene; V was cut back by 4 bases and J by 5 bases. The CDR3 sequence: CASSLPWGRGETEAFF. CDR3 DNA sequence: TGTGCCAGCAGCCTCCCTTGGGGCAGGGGGGAAACTGAAGCTTTCTTT.

This clone is a singleton in its sample. The CDR3 bases are TGTGCCAGCAGCACACGGGCTGAAGCTTTCTTT. It specifies CASSTRAEAFF. The chain links TRBV7-9 to TRBJ1-1; D call uncertain. Deletions cut 5 bases from V and 6 bases from J, with 7 bases between. Germline CDR1 and CDR2: SEHNR and FQNEAQ (reference sequence). This CDR3 is 11 amino acids long. The full variable domain, in which reference TRBV7-9 and TRBJ1-1 provide the parts outside the CDR3, is DTGVSQNPRHKITKRGQNVTFRCDPISEHNRLYWYRQTLGQGPEFLTYFQNEAQLEKSRLLSDRFSAERPKGSFSTLEIQRTEQGDSAMYLCASSTRAEAFFGQGTRLTVV.

The rearrangement links TRBV3-1 (or the pseudogene TRBV3-2) to TRBJ1-1; 9 bases map to TRBD1. Germline V gene sequence: CDR1 LGHDT, CDR2 YNNKEL (reference sequence). This CDR3 is built from 20 residues. J was trimmed by 0 bases and V by 2 bases; bases with no gene match: 16. CDR3 bases: TGTGCCAGCAGCCAACCGTCGGGGACAGGGTCGTCCTATGTGAACACTGAAGCTTTCTTT. Translating gives CASSQPSGTGSSYVNTEAFF.

The chain recombines TRBV10-1 with TRBJ1-6; 8 bases align to TRBD1. V shed 7 bases, J shed 5 bases, and the junction held 16 bases outside the gene matches. The CDR3 runs 18 residues. CDR1 WNHNN and CDR2 SYGVQD come from the germline V gene (reference sequence). The CDR3 sequence: CASNPSFPGTGDNSPLHF. The CDR3 region has the DNA TGCGCCAGCAATCCCAGCTTCCCCGGGACAGGCGATAATTCACCCCTCCACTTT.

This chain uses TRBV27 with TRBJ1-5; TRBD1 agrees at 7 bases. Germline assignment: CDR1 MNHEY and CDR2 SMNVEV (reference sequence). The CDR3 sequence is 14 residues long. Trimming took 6 bases from V and 5 from J; bases not matched to a gene: 7. The CDR3 loop is CASRPGQVDQPQHF. The CDR3, as DNA: TGTGCCAGCAGACCCGGACAGGTAGATCAGCCCCAGCATTTT.

The CDR3 sequence is CSILAALHIEQFF. CDR3 nucleotide sequence: TGCAGCATCCTGGCGGCTCTACATATTGAGCAGTTCTTC. The chain combines TRBV29-1 with TRBJ2-1; D unresolved. Germline loops: CDR1 SQVTM, CDR2 ANQGSEA. There are 13 residues in the CDR3. V lost 8 bases and J lost 9, with 20 bases in between.

The rearrangement joins TRBV7-6 to TRBJ2-2; D may be TRBD2 (5 bases). The CDR3 loop spans 14 amino acids. V was clipped by 5 bases and J by 3 bases, with 10 bases between them. Germline lookup yields CDR1 SGHVS and CDR2 FNYEAQ. In nucleotides, the CDR3 is TGTGCCAGCAGCCTCCGGGGATACACCGGGGAGCTGTTTTTT. It is translated as CASSLRGYTGELFF.

This clone was picked up a small number of times. V is TRBV29-1 and J is TRBJ2-5, with D possibly TRBD1 on 8 matching bases. Germline CDR1 SQVTM, CDR2 ANQGSEA. V lost 7 bases and J 1 base, leaving 16 bases between the germline ends. The CDR3 totals 14 residues. The CDR3 loop is CSGRQGRVQETQYF. The CDR3 DNA is TGCAGCGGACGACAGGGGAGGGTCCAAGAGACCCAGTACTTC.

The rearrangement joins TRBV10-3 to TRBJ1-1; no clear D gene. In germline, CDR1 is ENHRY, CDR2 SYGVKD. This CDR3 comprises 14 residues. The V and J ends lost 0 bases and 1 base respectively, with 6 bases between them. The CDR3 coding sequence is TGTGCCATCAGTGAGTCGAGGAGGAACACTGAAGCTTTCTTT. As protein: CAISESRRNTEAFF.

This chain links TRBV9 with TRBJ1-4, with 11 bases aligning to TRBD1. The J segment lost 3 bases and the V segment lost 4 bases, leaving 14 bases of the junction unmatched. In germline, CDR1 is SGDLS, CDR2 YYNGEE. There are 19 residues in the CDR3. In nucleotides, the CDR3 is TGTGCCAGCAGCCATCCAGCAGGACAGGGGGCTTTATCTAATGAAAAACTGTTTTTT. Translating it yields CASSHPAGQGALSNEKLFF.

The chain joins TRBV5-1 to TRBJ1-1; possible D gene TRBD1, 6 bases. V lost 2 bases, J lost 1 base, and 6 bases lay in between. CDR3 size: 13 residues. Germline V gene lookup returns CDR1 SGHRS and CDR2 YFSETQ. This chain's CDR3 is CASSLQGNTEAFF. The CDR3, as DNA: TGCGCCAGCAGCTTACAGGGGAACACTGAAGCTTTCTTT.

The chain couples TRBV2 to TRBJ1-1; D perhaps matches TRBD1 (6 bases). V lost 5 bases to trimming and J lost 1 base, with 14 bases between them. Germline V CDR1 and CDR2: SNHLY, FYNNEI. There are 15 residues in the CDR3. As DNA, the CDR3 is TGTGCCAGCAGTCAACGCGGGGGCAGGAACACTGAAGCTTTCTTT. Its protein is CASSQRGGRNTEAFF.

V gene TRBV5-1 combines with J gene TRBJ1-2; 7 bases agree with TRBD1. CDR1 and CDR2 (germline): SGHRS, YFSETQ. V was pared by 4 bases and J by 2 bases, with 5 bases of the junction left unmatched. The CDR3 length is 14 residues. The CDR3 sequence is CASSPGDRNYGYTF. CDR3 nucleotide sequence: TGCGCCAGCAGCCCGGGGGACAGAAACTATGGCTACACCTTC.

V and J are TRBV2 and TRBJ1-5; D is possibly TRBD1 (6 bases). The CDR3 is 14 residues long. Looked up from germline, CDR1 is SNHLY and CDR2 is FYNNEI. With 5 bases removed from V and 3 bases from J, the gap between germline ends came to 11 bases. The CDR3 DNA reads TGTGCCAGCAGTCTGACAGGACCCAATCAGCCCCAGCATTTT. It is translated as CASSLTGPNQPQHF.

The chain has TRBV18 and TRBJ2-3, with D unclear. The CDR3 is 14 amino acids. Trimming pared 0 bases from V and 3 bases from J, leaving 7 bases between. Per germline, CDR1 KGHSH and CDR2 LQKENI. The CDR3 spells CASSPPIRTDTQYF. CDR3 sequence (DNA): TGTGCCAGCTCACCACCGATCCGGACAGATACGCAGTATTTT.

Many counts were recorded for this clone. This chain uses TRBV24-1 with TRBJ2-3; 9 bases agree with TRBD2. V was pared by 3 bases and J by 6 bases, with 6 bases of the junction left unmatched. Looked up from germline, CDR1 is KGHDR and CDR2 is SFDVKD. The CDR3 consists of 15 residues. This CDR3 reads CATSDPGTSLDTQYF. CDR3 in DNA: TGTGCCACCAGTGATCCTGGGACTAGCCTGGATACGCAGTATTTT.

The V call is TRBV29-1, the J call TRBJ1-2, with TRBD1 matching 9 bases. The CDR3 sequence is 13 residues long. CDR1 and CDR2 (germline): SQVTM, ANQGSEA. Losses at the gene ends were 6 bases for V and 2 bases for J; bases not matched to a gene: 4. The CDR3 here is CSVRDRVNYGYTF. CDR3 sequence (DNA): TGCAGCGTCCGGGACAGGGTGAACTATGGCTACACCTTC.

V and J are TRBV5-4 and TRBJ2-3, with 15 bases matching TRBD2. Germline lookup yields CDR1 SGHNT and CDR2 YYREEE (reference sequence). The CDR3 contains 19 residues. After removal of 2 bases from V and 1 base from J, the junction contained 8 bases not matched to a gene. The CDR3 nucleotides are TGTGCCAGCAGCTTACCGGGACTAGCGGGGGGCTTCGGCACAGATACGCAGTATTTT. Amino acid sequence: CASSLPGLAGGFGTDTQYF.

This chain joins TRBV28 and TRBJ1-1, with D tentatively TRBD1 (6 bases). Trimming left V 1 base short and J 1 base short, with 13 bases between. The CDR3 runs to 16 residues. CDR1 is MDHEN and CDR2 is SYDVKM in the germline V gene. CDR3 sequence (DNA): TGTGCCAGCAGTTTATTCGCCAGGGGCGGGAACACTGAAGCTTTCTTT. Its protein is CASSLFARGGNTEAFF.